A selection of T cell receptor beta chains follows, all from one sample in a study of blood T cell repertoires in COVID-19. Data came from immunoSEQ multiplex PCR; TCRdb stores just in-frame clones and leaves some out. The table has a few hundred thousand clones, around 90% seen once. Source material: peripheral blood. These receptors all come from a human donor in a cohort sampled during active COVID-19. Both conserved end residues are part of each CDR3. The D gene is left open where the match is weak. Size is stated for part of the rows, as once, few or many counts, or as a class when the clone is expanded.

j_gene: TRBJ2-3; v_gene: TRBV7-9; d_gene: TRBD1; abundance: -; CDR3aa: CASSSRTGASTDTQYF; CDR3nt: TGTGCCAGCAGCTCAAGGACAGGGGCTAGCACAGATACGCAGTATTTT
j_gene: TRBJ1-5; v_gene: TRBV5-6; d_gene: -; abundance: -; CDR3aa: CASSPRDLGQPQHF; CDR3nt: TGTGCCAGCAGCCCGCGGGACCTCGGGCAGCCCCAGCATTTT
j_gene: TRBJ2-5; v_gene: TRBV9; d_gene: -; abundance: -; CDR3aa: CASSVAPNQETQYF; CDR3nt: TGTGCCAGCAGCGTAGCTCCTAACCAAGAGACCCAGTACTTC
j_gene: TRBJ2-7; v_gene: TRBV11-3; d_gene: TRBD1; abundance: -; CDR3aa: CASSRSPRYGTGIHEQYF; CDR3nt: TGTGCCAGCAGCAGGTCGCCACGGTACGGGACAGGGATTCACGAGCAGTACTTC
j_gene: TRBJ2-2; v_gene: TRBV6-2/TRBV6-3; d_gene: -; abundance: once; CDR3aa: CASSVPRLSAARSNTGELFF; CDR3nt: TGTGCCAGCAGTGTCCCCCGACTAAGTGCGGCTCGTTCGAACACCGGGGAGCTGTTTTTT
j_gene: TRBJ2-5; v_gene: TRBV6-5; d_gene: TRBD1; abundance: -; CDR3aa: CASSLDRGETQYF; CDR3nt: TGTGCCAGCAGTTTGGACAGGGGTGAGACCCAGTACTTC
j_gene: TRBJ2-7; v_gene: TRBV7-9; d_gene: TRBD2; abundance: -; CDR3aa: CASSPQTSPEQYF; CDR3nt: TGTGCCAGCAGCCCTCAGACTAGCCCCGAGCAGTACTTC
j_gene: TRBJ1-2; v_gene: TRBV28; d_gene: -; abundance: -; CDR3aa: CASSTTPVWRGWYGYTF; CDR3nt: TGTGCCAGCAGTACAACCCCGGTGTGGCGAGGGTGGTATGGCTACACCTTC
j_gene: TRBJ2-2; v_gene: TRBV15; d_gene: -; abundance: -; CDR3aa: CATSRDRGAGELFF; CDR3nt: TGTGCCACCAGCAGAGATCGGGGTGCCGGGGAGCTGTTTTTT
j_gene: TRBJ2-1; v_gene: TRBV19; d_gene: TRBD2; abundance: -; CDR3aa: CASTNPWRENSYNEQFF; CDR3nt: TGTGCCAGTACGAATCCCTGGCGGGAGAATTCCTACAATGAGCAGTTCTTC
j_gene: TRBJ1-4; v_gene: TRBV27; d_gene: TRBD1; abundance: -; CDR3aa: CASSWDSGGKLFF; CDR3nt: TGTGCCAGCAGTTGGGACAGTGGTGGAAAACTGTTTTTT
j_gene: TRBJ1-5; v_gene: TRBV6-5; d_gene: TRBD1; abundance: -; CDR3aa: CASSTDRARPQHF; CDR3nt: TGTGCCAGCAGTACTGACAGGGCCCGGCCCCAGCATTTT
j_gene: TRBJ2-4; v_gene: TRBV2; d_gene: -; abundance: -; CDR3aa: CASSETQGRNIQYF; CDR3nt: TGTGCCAGCAGTGAAACACAGGGTAGAAACATTCAGTACTTC